This T cell receptor (beta chain) was recovered during a study of regulatory dendritic cells for organ transplantation. Data came from immunoSEQ multiplex PCR; TCRdb stores just in-frame clones and leaves some out. In the table there are roughly 20,000 clones, about 85% of which are singletons. As to this clone: As yet, its antigen is unknown.

The CDR3 is 14 residues long. The J segment lost 4 bases and the V segment lost 7 bases, leaving 7 bases of the junction unmatched. The germline V gene has CDR1 MDHEN and CDR2 SYDVKM. Points from the study as a whole: The authors noted considerable between-person heterogeneity in alloreactive memory CD8+ cells. Among resting subsets, memory CD8+ cells contained the most alloreactive clonotypes.

CFSE-labeled sorted T cells met regulatory or mature dendritic cells for under 6 days. Naive CD45RA+ and memory CD45RO+ CD4+ or CD8+ T cells were FACS-sorted. The clonotype was recovered from a human donor in good health. Sample: naive CD4+ T cells from blood cultured with dendritic cells. Regarding subset: CD45RA+ naive T cells. The chain links TRBV28 to TRBJ2-7; 10 nucleotides agree with TRBD1. The CDR3: CASTKRTGGYEQYF. Here the CDR3 DNA reads TGTGCCAGCACCAAGAGGACAGGGGGGTACGAGCAGTACTTC.